These T cell receptor beta chains were read from a single sample in a study of identical twins. TCRdb re-derived calls from the 5' RACE reads in MiXCR, one entry per CDR3 protein. This table has roughly 250,000 distinct CDR3 sequences, 7.5% appearing once. The same sample was also used in a study of yellow fever vaccine responses in identical twins.

Sequencing used CD8+ T cells sorted from blood. These receptors were collected from a woman between 18 and 30 years old in good health. CDR3s include the opening cysteine and the closing phenylalanine or tryptophan. A D gene is named only where the DNA matches it firmly. Some rows mark clone size as missing; the rest say once, few, many or name a class of expanded clone.

>TRBJ2-5|.|TRBV4-1|many
CASSSPPEDSQETQYF
TGCGCCAGCAGCTCCCCACCGGAAGATTCACAAGAGACCCAGTACTTC
>TRBJ1-5|TRBD1|TRBV27|many
CASSSGQGIPQPQHF
TGTGCCAGCAGTTCGGGACAGGGAATCCCTCAGCCCCAGCATTTT
>TRBJ1-1|TRBD1|TRBV5-5|few
CASSYRTGSLTEAFF
TGTGCCAGCAGCTACCGGACAGGGAGTCTCACTGAAGCTTTCTTT
>TRBJ2-5|TRBD1|TRBV5-1|.
CASSTPGQGLETQYF
TGCGCCAGCAGCACTCCGGGACAGGGGTTAGAGACCCAGTACTTC
>TRBJ2-3|.|TRBV4-1|many
CASSPSETDTQYF
TGCGCCAGCAGCCCTAGCGAGACAGATACGCAGTATTTT
>TRBJ2-7|TRBD2|TRBV6-2/TRBV6-3|.
CASRTGTSAYYEQYF
TGTGCCAGCAGAACCGGGACTAGTGCTTACTACGAGCAGTACTTC
>TRBJ2-5|.|TRBV7-8|few
CASSSLGHLAETQYF
TGTGCCAGCAGCTCCCTTGGGCACCTGGCGGAGACCCAGTACTTC
>TRBJ1-1|.|TRBV29-1|many
CSVRRLNTEAFF
TGCAGCGTTCGACGGTTGAACACTGAAGCTTTCTTT
>TRBJ2-3|.|TRBV12-5|many
CASGLTGRSTDTQYF
TGTGCTAGTGGTTTAACGGGACGGTCCACAGATACGCAGTATTTT
>TRBJ1-5|.|TRBV15|few
CATSQPKEGTPEIYSNQPQHF
TGTGCCACCAGCCAGCCGAAGGAAGGGACACCAGAAATTTATAGCAATCAGCCCCAGCATTTT
>TRBJ2-1|TRBD2|TRBV5-1|many
CASSSRTSGAYNEQFF
TGCGCCAGCAGCTCCCGGACTAGCGGGGCCTACAATGAGCAGTTCTTC
>TRBJ2-5|.|TRBV3-1|few
CASSQERETQYF
TGTGCCAGCAGCCAAGAAAGAGAGACCCAGTACTTC
>TRBJ2-7|.|TRBV11-3|.
CASSSKKLAPGSYEQYF
TGTGCCAGCAGCTCCAAGAAACTAGCACCTGGCTCCTACGAGCAGTACTTC
>TRBJ2-5|.|TRBV7-9|many
CASSPLQETQYF
TGTGCCAGCAGCCCCCTTCAAGAGACCCAGTACTTC
>TRBJ1-1|TRBD1|TRBV20-1|many
CSARVATGGGTEAFF
TGCAGTGCTAGAGTTGCGACAGGGGGCGGGACTGAAGCTTTCTTT
>TRBJ2-1|.|TRBV9|few
CASSVGMGDEQFF
TGTGCCAGCAGCGTGGGGATGGGCGATGAGCAGTTCTTC
>TRBJ2-1|.|TRBV6-5|few
CASREGSEQFF
TGTGCCAGCAGAGAGGGTAGTGAGCAGTTCTTC
>TRBJ2-1|.|TRBV21-1|.
CASSKSRGNSWPSSYNEQFF
TGTGCCAGCAGCAAATCCCGGGGGAACTCCTGGCCCAGCTCCTACAATGAGCAGTTCTTC
>TRBJ2-1|.|TRBV3-1|few
CASSQDPLGVLDEQFF
TGTGCCAGCAGCCAAGACCCCCTTGGAGTTCTCGATGAGCAGTTCTTC
>TRBJ1-5|.|TRBV28|.
CASSRIVGIVNQPQHF
TGTGCCAGCAGTCGGATCGTGGGGATTGTCAATCAGCCCCAGCATTTT
>TRBJ2-1|.|TRBV21-1|.
CASSPSKAVLSYNEQFF
TGTGCCAGCAGCCCCTCGAAGGCGGTACTCTCCTACAATGAGCAGTTCTTC
>TRBJ1-1|.|TRBV12-3/TRBV12-4|many
CASSLGRGGAEAFF
TGTGCCAGCAGTTTAGGCCGGGGGGGGGCTGAAGCTTTCTTT
>TRBJ2-6|.|TRBV7-6|.
CASSLFQGGGANVLTF
TGTGCCAGCAGCTTATTTCAGGGCGGTGGGGCCAACGTCCTGACTTTC
>TRBJ2-1|.|TRBV4-2|many
CASRGADYNEQFF
TGTGCCAGCAGGGGGGCGGATTACAATGAGCAGTTCTTC
>TRBJ2-3|.|TRBV5-1|.
CASSLGFASTDTQYF
TGCGCCAGCAGCTTGGGCTTCGCTAGCACAGATACGCAGTATTTT
>TRBJ1-6|.|TRBV4-1|.
CASSQDWGTGNSPLHF
TGCGCCAGCAGCCAAGATTGGGGGACGGGGAATTCACCCCTCCACTTT
>TRBJ1-2|.|TRBV27|few
CASSPGRGYTF
TGTGCCAGCAGCCCCGGGCGTGGCTACACCTTC
>TRBJ2-7|TRBD2|TRBV5-6|few
CASSLGSGLKIYEQYF
TGTGCCAGCAGCTTGGGTTCGGGACTAAAAATCTACGAGCAGTACTTC
>TRBJ1-5|.|TRBV12-3/TRBV12-4|many
CASRPHENQPQHF
TGTGCCAGCAGACCACACGAAAATCAGCCCCAGCATTTT
>TRBJ2-3|.|TRBV11-2|many
CASSLRPSTDTQYF
TGTGCCAGCAGCTTACGCCCCAGCACAGATACGCAGTATTTT
>TRBJ2-2|TRBD1|TRBV20-1|few
CSARIRGQVTGELFF
TGCAGTGCTAGAATCAGGGGGCAGGTCACCGGGGAGCTGTTTTTT
>TRBJ2-2|TRBD2|TRBV29-1|many
CSVSGLVPTGELFF
TGCAGCGTTTCGGGACTAGTTCCCACCGGGGAGCTGTTTTTT
>TRBJ2-1|.|TRBV5-1|many
CASSSPGAASTPYNEQFF
TGCGCCAGCAGCTCACCGGGGGCTGCCAGTACCCCCTACAATGAGCAGTTCTTC
>TRBJ2-2|.|TRBV7-9|many
CASSAAGAGELFF
TGTGCCAGCAGCGCCGCCGGGGCCGGGGAGCTGTTTTTT